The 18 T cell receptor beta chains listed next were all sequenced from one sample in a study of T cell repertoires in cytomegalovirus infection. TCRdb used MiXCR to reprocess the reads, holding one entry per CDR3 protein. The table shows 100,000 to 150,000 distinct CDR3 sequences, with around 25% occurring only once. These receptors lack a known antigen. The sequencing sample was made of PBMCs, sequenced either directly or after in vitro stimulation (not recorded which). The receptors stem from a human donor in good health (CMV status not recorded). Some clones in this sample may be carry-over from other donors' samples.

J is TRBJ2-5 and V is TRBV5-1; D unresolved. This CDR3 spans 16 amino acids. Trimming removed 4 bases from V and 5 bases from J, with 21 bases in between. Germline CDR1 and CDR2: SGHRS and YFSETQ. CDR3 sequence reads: CASSLDGVRFSETQYF. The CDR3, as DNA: TGCGCCAGCAGCCTAGATGGGGTGCGGTTTTCGGAGACCCAGTACTTC.

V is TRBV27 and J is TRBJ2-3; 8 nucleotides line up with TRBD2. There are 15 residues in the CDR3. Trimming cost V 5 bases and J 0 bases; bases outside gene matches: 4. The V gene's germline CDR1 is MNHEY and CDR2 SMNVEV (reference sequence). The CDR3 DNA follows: TGTGCCAGCAGTGAACTAGCGGCTAGCACAGATACGCAGTATTTT. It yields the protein CASSELAASTDTQYF.

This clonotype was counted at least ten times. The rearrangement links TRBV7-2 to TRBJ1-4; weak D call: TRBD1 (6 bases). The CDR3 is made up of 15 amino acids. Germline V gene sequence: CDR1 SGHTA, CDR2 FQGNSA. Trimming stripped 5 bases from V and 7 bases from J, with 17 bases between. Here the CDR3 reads CASSTPRGYGEKLFF. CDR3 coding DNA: TGTGCCAGCAGCACCCCGAGGGGGTATGGTGAAAAACTGTTTTTT.

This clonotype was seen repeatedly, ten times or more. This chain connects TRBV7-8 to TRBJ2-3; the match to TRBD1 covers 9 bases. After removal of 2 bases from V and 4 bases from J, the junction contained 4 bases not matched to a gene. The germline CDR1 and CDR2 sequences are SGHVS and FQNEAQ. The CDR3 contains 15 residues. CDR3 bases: TGTGCCAGCAGCTTACGGGACAGGGTCCCAGATACGCAGTATTTT. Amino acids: CASSLRDRVPDTQYF.

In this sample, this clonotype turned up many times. CDR3 sequence: CASSSSPTPNTGELFF. CDR3 in DNA: TGTGCCAGCAGCTCCTCCCCAACACCGAACACCGGGGAGCTGTTTTTT. The chain links TRBV7-2 to TRBJ2-2, with D unclear. Per the germline V gene, CDR1 is SGHTA and CDR2 is FQGNSA. The CDR3 is made up of 16 amino acids. Between the trimmed V and J ends, which lost 4 bases and 0 bases, there was a span of 12 bases.

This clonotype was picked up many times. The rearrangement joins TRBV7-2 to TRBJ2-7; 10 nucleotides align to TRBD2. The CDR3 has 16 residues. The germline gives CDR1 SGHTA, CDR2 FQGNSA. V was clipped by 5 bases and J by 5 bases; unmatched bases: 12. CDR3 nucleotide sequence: TGTGCCAGCAGCACCCGATCAGCGGGAGGGCCCCACGAGCAGTACTTC. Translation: CASSTRSAGGPHEQYF.

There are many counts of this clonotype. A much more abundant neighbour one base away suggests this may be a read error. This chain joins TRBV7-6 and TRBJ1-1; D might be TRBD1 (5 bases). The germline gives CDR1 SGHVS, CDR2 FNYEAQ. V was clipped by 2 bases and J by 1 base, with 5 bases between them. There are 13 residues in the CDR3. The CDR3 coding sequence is TGTGCCAGCAGCTTACAGGGGAACACTGAAGCTTTCTTT. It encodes CASSLQGNTEAFF.

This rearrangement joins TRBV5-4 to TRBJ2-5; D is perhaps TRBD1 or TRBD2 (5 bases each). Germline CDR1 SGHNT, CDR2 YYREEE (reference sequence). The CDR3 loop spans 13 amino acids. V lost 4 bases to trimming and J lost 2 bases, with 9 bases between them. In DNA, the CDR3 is TGTGCCAGCAGCGCCGGGACGCAAGAGACCCAGTACTTC. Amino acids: CASSAGTQETQYF.

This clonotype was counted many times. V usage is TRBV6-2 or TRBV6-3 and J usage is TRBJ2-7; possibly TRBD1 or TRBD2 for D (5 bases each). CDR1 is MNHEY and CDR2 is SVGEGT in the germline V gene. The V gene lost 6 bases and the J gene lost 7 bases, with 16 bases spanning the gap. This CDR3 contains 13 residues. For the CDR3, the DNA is TGTGCCAGCAGCCTGGAAGGGGAGAGGGAGCAGTACGTC. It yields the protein CASSLEGEREQYV.

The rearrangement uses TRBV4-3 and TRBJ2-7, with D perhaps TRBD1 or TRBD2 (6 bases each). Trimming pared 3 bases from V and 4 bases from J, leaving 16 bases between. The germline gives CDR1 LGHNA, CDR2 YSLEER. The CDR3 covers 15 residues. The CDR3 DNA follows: TGCGCCAGCAGCCAGACCGGGGGCGCCATTTACGAGCAGTACTTC. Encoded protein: CASSQTGGAIYEQYF.

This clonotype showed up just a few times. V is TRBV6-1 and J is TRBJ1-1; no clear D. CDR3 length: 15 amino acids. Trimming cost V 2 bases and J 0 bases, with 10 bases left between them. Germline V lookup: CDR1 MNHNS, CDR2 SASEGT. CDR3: CASSESFGVNTEAFF. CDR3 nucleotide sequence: TGTGCCAGCAGTGAATCTTTCGGGGTGAACACTGAAGCTTTCTTT.

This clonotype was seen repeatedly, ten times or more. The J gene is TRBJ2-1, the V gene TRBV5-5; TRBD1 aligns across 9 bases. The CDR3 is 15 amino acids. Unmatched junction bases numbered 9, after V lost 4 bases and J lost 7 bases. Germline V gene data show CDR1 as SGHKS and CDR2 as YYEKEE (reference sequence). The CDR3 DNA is TGTGCCAGCAGCCTAGACAGGGGGAGTGGGAATGAGCAGTTCTTC. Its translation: CASSLDRGSGNEQFF.

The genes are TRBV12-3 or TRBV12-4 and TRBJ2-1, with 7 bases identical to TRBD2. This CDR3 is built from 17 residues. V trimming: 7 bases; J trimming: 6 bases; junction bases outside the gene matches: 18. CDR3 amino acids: CASTTGSSGTWFNEQFF. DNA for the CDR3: TGTGCCAGCACCACTGGGTCTAGCGGAACTTGGTTCAATGAGCAGTTCTTC.

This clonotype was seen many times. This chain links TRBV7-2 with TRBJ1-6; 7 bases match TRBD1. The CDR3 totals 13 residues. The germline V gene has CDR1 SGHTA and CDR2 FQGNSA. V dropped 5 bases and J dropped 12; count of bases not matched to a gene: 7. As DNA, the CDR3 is TGTGCCAGCAGCCAAAGACAGGGTTTACCCCTCCACTTT. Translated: CASSQRQGLPLHF.

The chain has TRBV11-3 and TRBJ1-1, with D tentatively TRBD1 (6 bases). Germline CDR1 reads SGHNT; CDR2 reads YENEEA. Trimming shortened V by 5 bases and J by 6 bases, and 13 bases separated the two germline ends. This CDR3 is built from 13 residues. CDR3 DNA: TGTGCCAGCAGCCTACAGGGTAGCGCTGAAGCTTTCTTT. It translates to CASSLQGSAEAFF.

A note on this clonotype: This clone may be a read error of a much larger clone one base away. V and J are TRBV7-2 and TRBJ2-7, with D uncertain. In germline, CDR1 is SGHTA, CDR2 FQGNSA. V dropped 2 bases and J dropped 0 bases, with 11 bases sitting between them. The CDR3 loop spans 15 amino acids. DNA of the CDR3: TGTGCCAGCAGCTTATACCGGAACCGCTCCTACGAGCAGTACTTC. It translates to CASSLYRNRSYEQYF.

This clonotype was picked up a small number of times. CDR3 nucleotides: TGTGCCAGCGGTGAGGGGAAAAACATTCAGTACTTC. This codes for CASGEGKNIQYF. V is TRBV12-3 or TRBV12-4 and J is TRBJ2-4; D might be TRBD1 or TRBD2, each matching 5 bases. This CDR3 region has 12 residues. Between the trimmed V and J ends, which lost 8 bases and 4 bases, there was a span of 9 bases.

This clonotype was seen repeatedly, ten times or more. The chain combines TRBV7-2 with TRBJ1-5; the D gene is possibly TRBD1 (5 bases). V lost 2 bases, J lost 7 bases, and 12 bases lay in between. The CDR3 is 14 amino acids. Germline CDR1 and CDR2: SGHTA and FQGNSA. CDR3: CASSLLAGKQPQHF. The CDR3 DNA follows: TGTGCCAGCAGCTTATTAGCAGGGAAGCAGCCCCAGCATTTT.